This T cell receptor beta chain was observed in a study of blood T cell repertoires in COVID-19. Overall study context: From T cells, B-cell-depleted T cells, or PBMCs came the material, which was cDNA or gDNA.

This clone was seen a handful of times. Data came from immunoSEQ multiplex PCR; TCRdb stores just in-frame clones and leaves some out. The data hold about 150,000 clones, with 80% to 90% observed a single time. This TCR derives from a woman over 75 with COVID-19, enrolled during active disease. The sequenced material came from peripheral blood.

As DNA, the CDR3 is TGTGCCAGCAGCCGGGGACTAGCGGGGGGAGCCGAGCAGTACTTC. It is translated as CASSRGLAGGAEQYF. V and J are TRBV5-4 and TRBJ2-7, with 15 nucleotides matching TRBD2. Germline V gene sequence: CDR1 SGHNT, CDR2 YYREEE (reference sequence). The V segment lost 4 bases and the J segment 6 bases; nucleotides outside the gene matches: 5. The CDR3 has 15 amino acids.